This passage covers 17 T cell receptor beta chains from one sample sequenced in a study of regulatory T cells in long-lasting Graves disease. Time point described: persistent/refractory GD, antithyroid drugs over 5 years with positive TRAb. Making the TCR library involved RNA that had been extracted from PBMCs. Arm-PCR with iRepertoire HTBI primers amplified the CDR3 regions for these TCR beta libraries. One entry per CDR3 protein, called by TCRdb with MiXCR from the multiplex PCR reads. The repertoire holds 400,000 to 500,000 distinct CDR3 sequences, with roughly 21% as singletons. The input for sequencing was peripheral blood mononuclear cells (PBMCs), taken when the disease was refractory, from a patient treated with antithyroid drugs. All receptors derive from a female donor with Graves disease.

Notes on this clonotype: Given the absence of the conserved phenylalanine or tryptophan at the CDR3 end, a read error is likely. The V and J genes are TRBV28 and TRBJ1-1; D remains ambiguous. The CDR3 loop spans 14 amino acids. Germline V lookup: CDR1 MDHEN, CDR2 SYDVKM. V gave up 5 bases and J gave up 0 bases, with 10 bases separating them. CDR3 sequence: CASSPGLMNTEAFL. The DNA of the CDR3 is TGTGCCAGCAGTCCGGGCCTCATGAACACTGAAGCTTTCCTT.

This clonotype was seen ten or more times. The chain carries TRBV27 and TRBJ1-2; 8 bases match TRBD1. CDR1 MNHEY and CDR2 SMNVEV come from the germline V gene (reference sequence). CDR3 length: 16 amino acids. The V and J ends lost 5 bases and 4 bases, in that order; junction bases with no gene match: 12. The CDR3, as DNA: TGTGCCAGCAGTCCGGACGGACAGGGCCCGCTCTATGGCTACACCTTC. Protein product: CASSPDGQGPLYGYTF.

The V gene is TRBV6-1, the J gene TRBJ1-1, with TRBD1 as a possible D gene (6 bases). This CDR3 contains 14 residues. Germline V gene data show CDR1 as MNHNS and CDR2 as SASEGT. Trimming took 2 bases from V and 6 from J, leaving 13 bases between them. The CDR3 DNA reads as TGTGCCAGCAGTGAATGGGGGGGGGCCGCTGAAGCTTTCTTT. Translating it yields CASSEWGGAAEAFF.

This clonotype has a single count. The chain employs TRBV25-1 and TRBJ2-4; D may correspond to TRBD1 or TRBD2 (5 bases each). Trimming shortened V by 6 bases and J by 6 bases, and 15 bases separated the two germline ends. CDR1 MGHDK and CDR2 SYGVNS come from the germline V gene. CDR3 length: 14 amino acids. The chain's CDR3 is CASSSPGALNIQYF. DNA of the CDR3: TGTGCCAGCAGCTCGCCCGGGGCACTAAACATTCAGTACTTC.

J is TRBJ1-2 and V is TRBV4-1, with 7 bases aligning to TRBD1. Germline V gene sequence: CDR1 MGHRA, CDR2 YSYEKL. V lost 4 bases and J lost 4; bases outside the gene matches: 9. The CDR3 is 15 residues long. This CDR3 is CASSRPGQSLYGYTF. The CDR3 nucleotides are TGCGCCAGCAGCCGCCCGGGACAGAGTCTCTATGGCTACACCTTC.

Ten or more counts support this clonotype. The CDR3 is CASSGLTGSTEAFF. The CDR3 DNA reads TGTGCCAGCTCGGGACTCACGGGGAGCACTGAAGCTTTCTTT. The chain links TRBV27 to TRBJ1-1, with D possibly TRBD1 on 5 matching bases. V gave up 8 bases and J gave up 4 bases, with 17 bases separating them. The CDR3 spans 14 residues. Per the germline V gene, CDR1 is MNHEY and CDR2 is SMNVEV (reference sequence).

Only a few counts were recorded for this clonotype. The V gene is TRBV5-1, the J gene TRBJ1-4; 7 nucleotides match TRBD1. The trim removed 5 bases at V and 8 bases at J, leaving 12 bases unmatched. The CDR3 length is 15 residues. Germline V gene lookup returns CDR1 SGHRS and CDR2 YFSETQ. CDR3 in amino acids: CASRATGATGEKLFF. Written as DNA, the CDR3 is TGCGCCAGCAGGGCAACAGGGGCAACGGGGGAAAAACTGTTTTTT.

The gene calls are TRBV15 and TRBJ1-4, with D possibly TRBD1 on 6 matching bases. From germline, CDR1 is LNHNV and CDR2 YYDKDF (reference sequence). Trimming pared 8 bases from V and 8 bases from J, leaving 21 bases between. This CDR3 contains 15 residues. As DNA, the CDR3 is TGTGCCACCGATTCCTCGGACAGCTCGGTGGAAAAACTGTTTTTT. Protein: CATDSSDSSVEKLFF.

The chain joins TRBV10-3 to TRBJ2-5, with D perhaps given as TRBD1 or TRBD2 (5 bases each). V dropped 7 bases and J dropped 2 bases, with 11 bases sitting between them. The CDR3 totals 13 residues. In germline, CDR1 is ENHRY, CDR2 SYGVKD. The CDR3 loop is CAITGTEQETQYF. The CDR3 DNA reads as TGTGCCATCACCGGGACGGAACAAGAGACCCAGTACTTC.

In this sample, this clonotype turned up once. The V gene is TRBV19, the J gene TRBJ1-1; D is unclear. The CDR3 is made up of 13 amino acids. The germline V gene has CDR1 LNHDA and CDR2 SQIVND (reference sequence). V lost 3 bases and J 1 base, leaving 6 bases between the germline ends. CDR3 DNA sequence: TGTGCCAGTAGTATCCGAACGAACACTGAAGCTTTCTTT. Translation gives CASSIRTNTEAFF.

This clonotype has a handful of counts. The chain combines TRBV19 with TRBJ2-7; D perhaps matches TRBD2 (6 bases). This CDR3 has 16 amino acids. V lost 4 bases to trimming and J lost 5 bases, with 21 bases between them. CDR1 and CDR2 from the germline V gene are LNHDA and SQIVND (reference sequence). The CDR3: CASSKVGTGGLNEQYF. Here the CDR3 DNA reads TGTGCCAGTAGTAAGGTCGGGACTGGGGGTTTGAACGAGCAGTACTTC.

This clonotype was detected ten times or more. The rearrangement uses TRBV11-2 and TRBJ2-5; the D gene is possibly TRBD2 (6 bases). The germline V gene has CDR1 SGHAT and CDR2 FQNNGV. This CDR3 comprises 15 residues. V was cut by 5 bases and J by 5 bases, with 18 bases left in between. The CDR3: CASSPHPGRSETQYF. CDR3 sequence (DNA): TGTGCCAGCAGCCCGCATCCAGGGAGGTCGGAGACCCAGTACTTC.

This clonotype occurred a few times. The V and J genes are TRBV7-9 and TRBJ2-5; 7 nucleotides agree with TRBD1. The germline CDR1 and CDR2 sequences are SEHNR and FQNEAQ (reference sequence). V dropped 5 bases and J dropped 3; count of bases not matched to a gene: 9. The CDR3 is 15 amino acids. CDR3 protein: CASSQLGTAKETQYF. The CDR3 DNA follows: TGTGCCAGCAGCCAACTTGGGACAGCTAAAGAGACCCAGTACTTC.

The sample holds a few counts of this clonotype. The chain has TRBV11-2 and TRBJ1-6; D is undetermined. Trimming took 5 bases from V and 0 from J, leaving 11 bases between them. There are 16 residues in the CDR3. The germline CDR1 and CDR2 sequences are SGHAT and FQNNGV. In DNA, the CDR3 is TGTGCCAGCAGCGTAGGGTTCAGCTCCTATAATTCACCCCTCCACTTT. Translating it yields CASSVGFSSYNSPLHF.

This clonotype was counted only a few times. The chain has TRBV18 and TRBJ1-1, with a weak D call TRBD1 (5 bases). V was clipped by 2 bases and J by 4 bases, with 14 bases between them. There are 15 residues in the CDR3. Germline V gene sequence: CDR1 KGHSH, CDR2 LQKENI. The CDR3 here is CASSPGSWGITEAFF. The CDR3 DNA reads as TGTGCCAGCTCACCAGGGAGCTGGGGGATCACTGAAGCTTTCTTT.

Points on this clonotype: Relative to the germline gene, one junction end is altered; a read error may explain this. The chain has TRBV5-1 and TRBJ2-3; the D is unclear. CDR3 length: 12 residues. Germline CDR1 and CDR2: SGHRS and YFSETQ. The CDR3 DNA follows: TGTGCCAGCAGCCCCCGGACAGATACGCAGTATTTT. The encoded protein is CASSPRTDTQYF.

The chain couples TRBV7-8 to TRBJ2-7; either TRBD1 or TRBD2 may supply D (5 bases each). The CDR3 length is 15 residues. Germline V gene data show CDR1 as SGHVS and CDR2 as FQNEAQ. Trimming stripped 5 bases from V and 4 bases from J, with 18 bases between. The CDR3 reads CASSETYGTEYEQYF. CDR3 DNA sequence: TGTGCCAGCAGCGAAACCTACGGGACCGAATACGAGCAGTACTTC.